The table lists the clone carrying this T cell receptor (beta chain) with many counts. The hyperthyroidism patients had all been newly diagnosed, and their disease duration was under 2 months. Their ages ranged from 18 to 65 years. Diagnosis relied on clinical symptoms, serum thyroxine and TRAb, thyroid ultrasound and orbital computed tomography. From approximately 9.1 ml of fresh peripheral blood, PBMCs were isolated. Amplification of TCR beta CDR3 regions used RNA as the template. During a first-round RT-PCR of the TCR CDR3, the HTBI primer set was used. TCRdb processed the multiplex PCR reads anew with MiXCR; each CDR3 protein has one entry. Of around 440,000 distinct CDR3 sequences listed, more than 15% are singletons. This sample is part of a study of T cells in Graves' hyperthyroidism and ophthalmopathy. Study details: Blood was drawn when the patient was first diagnosed and still untreated.

The CDR3 runs to 12 residues. The ends were cut back, 3 bases at V and 7 bases at J, with 10 bases in the middle. The chain recombines TRBV12-3 or TRBV12-4 with TRBJ2-7; D gene ambiguous. The sequence was collected from a woman aged 18-35 years with Graves' hyperthyroidism. What was sequenced was blood. The chain's CDR3 is CASSLTPEEQYF. CDR3 DNA: TGTGCCAGCAGTTTGACCCCGGAAGAGCAGTACTTC.